This T cell receptor (beta chain) derives from a study of blood T cell repertoires in COVID-19. Study summary: PBMCs, B-cell-depleted T cells, or T cells provided the cDNA or gDNA that made up the material.

The CDR3 sequence is 13 residues long. Germline V gene lookup returns CDR1 KGHSH and CDR2 LQKENI. V was clipped by 4 bases and J by 1 base, with 7 bases between them. Authors' analysis steps: It was from reference gene primer amplification that nucleated cell counts were estimated. Only in-frame clones appear in the TCRdb table, and some are missing; sequencing was by immunoSEQ multiplex PCR. That table gives V, J and clone size, and the DNA gave D and trimming. The profile shows under 100,000 clones, around four fifths of them singletons. The chain recombines TRBV18 with TRBJ2-5, with D unclear. The receptor's source is a man in his fifties or sixties with acute or convalescent COVID-19. Input material: peripheral blood. Written as DNA, the CDR3 is TGTGCCAGCTCACAAACTACCCAAGAGACCCAGTACTTC. Its protein is CASSQTTQETQYF.